This T cell receptor beta chain originates from a study of T cells after yellow fever vaccination. On this clonotype: Its antigen is undetermined.

Germline V lookup: CDR1 SQVTM, CDR2 ANQGSEA. V was cut by 5 bases and J by 6 bases, with 14 bases left in between. CDR3 size: 12 residues. TCRdb fed the 5' RACE reads into MiXCR, producing one record per CDR3 protein. The sample includes 350,000 or so distinct CDR3 sequences, 8% to 9.5% of them seen just once. Findings and limits, study-wide: The study found a weaker secondary response that peaked faster, day 5 versus 15.

The sequence came from a man aged 18 to 30 who received the YFV17D yellow fever vaccine. The sequencing here drew on PBMCs, taken around 45 days after the first yellow fever vaccination. The rearrangement joins TRBV29-1 to TRBJ2-7; D gene uncertain. The CDR3 sequence is CSVHGSPREQYF. CDR3 DNA sequence: TGCAGCGTTCATGGGTCCCCCCGCGAGCAGTACTTC.